A single sample gave rise to the 12 T cell receptor beta chains below, sequenced in a study of CD8 T cells in ankylosing spondylitis. TCRdb called the 5' RACE reads again in MiXCR, with one record for every CDR3 protein. The profile shows a few hundred thousand distinct CDR3 sequences, 20% to 30% of them singletons. The source material was blood, either unsorted or a sorted T cell fraction (not recorded which). These receptors were obtained from a male donor with ankylosing spondylitis or in good health (not recorded which).

This clonotype was observed a few times. The J gene is TRBJ2-4, the V gene TRBV6-1; D unclear. V lost 8 bases, J lost 6 bases, and 14 bases lay in between. The CDR3 loop spans 13 amino acids. Per the germline V gene, CDR1 is MNHNS and CDR2 is SASEGT. CDR3 protein: CASRAQQPNIQYF. In DNA form, the CDR3 reads TGTGCCAGCCGGGCCCAACAGCCAAACATTCAGTACTTC.

The table lists this clonotype with a few counts. The chain employs TRBV12-3 or TRBV12-4 and TRBJ2-2; D unclear. CDR3 length equals 13 residues. Between the trimmed V and J ends, which lost 3 bases and 3 bases, there was a span of 5 bases. CDR3 DNA: TGTGCCAGCAGTTTGACGGACACCGGGGAGCTGTTTTTT. It yields the protein CASSLTDTGELFF.

This chain's CDR3 is CSARVLGMGGELFF. DNA of the CDR3: TGCAGTGCTAGAGTTCTGGGAATGGGCGGGGAGCTGTTTTTT. The V call is TRBV20-1, the J call TRBJ2-2; D is ambiguous. The CDR3 contains 14 residues. Between the trimmed V and J ends, which lost 1 base and 7 bases, there was a span of 13 bases. Per the germline V gene, CDR1 is DFQATT and CDR2 is SNEGSKA (reference sequence).

This clonotype was picked up many times. The chain joins TRBV20-1 to TRBJ1-4, with D tentatively TRBD1 (5 bases). CDR1 and CDR2 from the germline V gene are DFQATT and SNEGSKA (reference sequence). This CDR3 region has 13 residues. The V end was cut by 6 bases, the J end by 6 bases, with 14 bases between. CDR3 protein: CSAERRDDEKLFF. The DNA of the CDR3 is TGCAGTGCGGAACGCAGGGATGATGAAAAACTGTTTTTT.

This clonotype was detected ten times or more. The V and J genes are TRBV15 and TRBJ1-2; D gene uncertain. V was cut by 4 bases and J by 5 bases, with 14 bases left in between. The germline V gene encodes CDR1 LNHNV and CDR2 YYDKDF (reference sequence). CDR3 length equals 14 residues. The DNA for the CDR3 is TGTGCCACCAGCAAAGAGGATGGGGTGTATGGCTACACCTTC. It encodes CATSKEDGVYGYTF.

Only a few counts were recorded for this clonotype. The V gene is TRBV10-3, the J gene TRBJ2-3; 8 nucleotides align to TRBD2. J gave up 6 bases and V 3 bases, and 11 bases lay outside the gene matches. CDR1 is ENHRY, CDR2 SYGVKD, per germline. This CDR3 contains 16 residues. The CDR3 DNA follows: TGTGCCATCAGTGACCACACTAGCGGCAGCGTGGATACGCAGTATTTT. It yields the protein CAISDHTSGSVDTQYF.

The sample holds a few counts of this clonotype. The chain employs TRBV5-6 and TRBJ1-2; D is undetermined. Trimming removed 0 bases at V and 4 bases at J, with 13 bases between. This CDR3 is built from 15 residues. The germline V gene encodes CDR1 SGHDT and CDR2 YYEEEE. The DNA of the CDR3 is TGTGCCAGCAGCTTGGTTTCGGGGATGGGCTATGGCTACACCTTC. Its protein product is CASSLVSGMGYGYTF.

This clonotype showed up just a few times. V and J are TRBV5-1 and TRBJ2-3; D is unclear. V was trimmed by 4 bases and J by 7 bases, leaving 10 bases between them. There are 12 residues in the CDR3. Per germline, CDR1 SGHRS and CDR2 YFSETQ. Here the CDR3 reads CASSLVLNTQYF. As DNA, the CDR3 is TGCGCCAGCAGCCTGGTGCTGAATACGCAGTATTTT.

The gene calls are TRBV11-2 and TRBJ1-2, with D perhaps TRBD1 (6 bases). Trimming stripped 0 bases from V and 2 bases from J, with 13 bases between. The CDR3 contains 16 residues. Germline V gene sequence: CDR1 SGHAT, CDR2 FQNNGV. The CDR3 bases are TGTGCCAGCAGCTTAGATCCAAGAACAGGGAACTATGGCTACACCTTC. Encoded protein: CASSLDPRTGNYGYTF.

This chain joins TRBV6-4 and TRBJ2-1; 8 nucleotides match TRBD2. The CDR3 is made up of 15 amino acids. The germline V gene encodes CDR1 MRHNA and CDR2 SNTAGT. Trimming cost V 6 bases and J 3 bases; bases outside gene matches: 7. This chain's CDR3 is CASSHTSGSYNEQFF. The CDR3 bases are TGTGCCAGCAGCCATACTAGCGGAAGCTACAATGAGCAGTTCTTC.

The rearrangement joins TRBV20-1 to TRBJ2-2, with 9 bases identical to TRBD2. Germline CDR1 DFQATT, CDR2 SNEGSKA (reference sequence). This CDR3 has 14 residues. With V trimmed by 2 bases and J by 8 bases, 6 bases remained unmatched. In DNA, the CDR3 is TGCAGTGCTAGACCTAGCGGGGATCCAGGGGAGCTGTTTTTT. It translates to CSARPSGDPGELFF.

This clonotype showed up many times. This chain uses TRBV12-3 or TRBV12-4 with TRBJ2-3, with 14 positions matching TRBD2. The CDR3 covers 16 residues. Trimming cost V 3 bases and J 3 bases; bases outside gene matches: 2. CDR3 residues: CASSFRTSGGTDTQYF. CDR3 nucleotide sequence: TGTGCCAGCAGTTTCCGGACTAGCGGGGGGACAGATACGCAGTATTTT.